These 25 T cell receptor beta chains share one sample of origin, sequenced in a study of shared clonotypes between healthy human individuals (dated by TCRdb to 2019 to 2021). The library came from the immunoSEQ multiplex PCR assay. TCRdb took over this immuneACCESS table, retaining in-frame rearrangements with V and J assigned. Such tables are incomplete; in checked studies, under half of the missing clones stem from an unresolved V gene, and the remainder is unexplained. Across this sample there are about 1 million clones, with roughly 70% seen only once. About 1.5% of the sample rests with the top ten. The sample comprised memory CD4+ T cells sorted from blood. The cell subset or site label on this specimen signifies: CD45RA-negative fraction. The source of these receptors is a man between 18 and 35 years old in good health.

This chain joins TRBV29-1 and TRBJ2-1, with 7 bases aligning to TRBD2. Germline V gives CDR1 SQVTM, CDR2 ANQGSEA. The CDR3 length is 14 residues. With 4 bases clipped from V and 9 bases from J, the junction kept 12 bases outside the gene matches. CDR3 loop: CSVVGGNPLTEQFF. The CDR3, as DNA: TGCAGCGTTGTGGGAGGGAACCCTCTAACTGAGCAGTTCTTC.

The rearrangement uses TRBV10-3 and TRBJ2-3, with a tentative D call TRBD2 (6 bases). The CDR3 is made up of 15 amino acids. Germline V gene lookup returns CDR1 ENHRY and CDR2 SYGVKD. Trimming pared 7 bases from V and 2 bases from J, leaving 16 bases between. For the CDR3, the DNA is TGTGCCATCAAACGGGAGCGGGCTCCCACAGATACGCAGTATTTT. Amino acid sequence: CAIKRERAPTDTQYF.

The chain has TRBV7-9 and TRBJ2-7; 11 nucleotides agree with TRBD1. This CDR3 spans 15 amino acids. Looked up from germline, CDR1 is SEHNR and CDR2 is FQNEAQ (reference sequence). After removal of 1 base from V and 2 bases from J, the junction contained 1 base not matched to a gene. The CDR3 DNA is TGTGCCAGCAGCTTAGGGGGACAGGGGGCCTACGAGCAGTACTTC. Amino acids: CASSLGGQGAYEQYF.

The rearrangement joins TRBV6-5 to TRBJ1-2; D is perhaps TRBD1 (6 bases). CDR1 is MNHEY, CDR2 SVGAGI, per germline. Trimming took off 4 bases at V and 3 bases at J, with 9 bases between the two ends. The CDR3 runs to 13 residues. The DNA for the CDR3 is TGTGCCAGCAGTTCGCAGGGGTACTATGGCTACACCTTC. Its translation: CASSSQGYYGYTF.

The V gene is TRBV5-1, the J gene TRBJ1-1; D remains ambiguous. V shed 3 bases and J shed 4 bases, with 10 bases lying between them. The length of the CDR3 is 13 residues. From germline, CDR1 is SGHRS and CDR2 YFSETQ. For the CDR3, the DNA is TGCGCCAGCAGCTCCCCTAGGATCACTGAAGCTTTCTTT. Its translation is CASSSPRITEAFF.

This clone was counted between two and nine times. This chain connects TRBV4-1 to TRBJ1-2; D is undetermined. V lost 6 bases and J lost 2, with 16 bases in between. This CDR3 is 15 amino acids long. Germline V gene data show CDR1 as MGHRA and CDR2 as YSYEKL. The CDR3 is CASRETWTENYGYTF. DNA for the CDR3: TGCGCCAGCAGAGAAACTTGGACGGAGAACTATGGCTACACCTTC.

The V gene is TRBV5-1, the J gene TRBJ2-5, with TRBD2 matching 8 bases. CDR1 SGHRS and CDR2 YFSETQ come from the germline V gene. The CDR3 contains 13 residues. V was pared by 5 bases and J by 5 bases, with 5 bases of the junction left unmatched. CDR3 sequence reads: CASSISGVETQYF. The CDR3 region has the DNA TGCGCCAGCAGTATTAGCGGGGTTGAGACCCAGTACTTC. The complete variable domain, with remaining parts taken from reference TRBV5-1 and TRBJ2-5, reads KAGVTQTPRYLIKTRGQQVTLSCSPISGHRSVSWYQQTPGQGLQFLFEYFSETQRNKGNFPGRFSGRQFSNSRSEMNVSTLELGDSALYLCASSISGVETQYFGPGTRLLVL.

The chain carries TRBV27 and TRBJ1-2; D remains unclear. This CDR3 has 15 amino acids. Germline V gives CDR1 MNHEY, CDR2 SMNVEV (reference sequence). Trimming removed 2 bases at V and 0 bases at J, with 10 bases between. DNA of the CDR3: TGTGCCAGCAGTTTACGGCCGATGGCTAACTATGGCTACACCTTC. Amino acid sequence: CASSLRPMANYGYTF.

This clone was seen a single time. This chain joins TRBV4-1 and TRBJ2-3, with a weak D call TRBD1 (6 bases). The CDR3 has 16 amino acids. Per the germline V gene, CDR1 is MGHRA and CDR2 is YSYEKL. Trimming shortened V by 1 base and J by 1 base, and 12 bases separated the two germline ends. The CDR3 DNA reads TGCGCCAGCAGCCAAGGACGACAGGCCCGCACAGATACGCAGTATTTT. Its protein product is CASSQGRQARTDTQYF.

This clone was detected only once. This chain connects TRBV6-5 to TRBJ2-7; the D gene is possibly TRBD1 (6 bases). Germline CDR1 reads MNHEY; CDR2 reads SVGAGI. The CDR3 sequence is 14 residues long. V gave up 4 bases and J gave up 6 bases, with 16 bases separating them. The chain's CDR3 is CASSSRTVVGEQYF. As DNA, the CDR3 is TGTGCCAGCAGTTCCAGGACAGTAGTCGGCGAGCAGTACTTC.

This clone was detected a few times. The chain recombines TRBV7-9 with TRBJ2-1; 10 nucleotides align to TRBD2. Losses at the gene ends were 7 bases for V and 2 bases for J; bases not matched to a gene: 8. The CDR3 length is 16 residues. The germline CDR1 and CDR2 sequences are SEHNR and FQNEAQ (reference sequence). As DNA, the CDR3 is TGTGCCAGCAATCATCGGACTAGCGGAACCTACAATGAGCAGTTCTTC. Protein sequence: CASNHRTSGTYNEQFF.

The rearrangement uses TRBV27 and TRBJ2-7, with D unresolved. This CDR3 has 13 amino acids. Deletions cut 6 bases from V and 5 bases from J, with 14 bases between. Germline V lookup: CDR1 MNHEY, CDR2 SMNVEV (reference sequence). CDR3 amino acids: CASRDSYLHEQYF. In DNA, the CDR3 is TGTGCCAGCAGGGATAGCTATCTCCACGAGCAGTACTTC.

In regard to this clone: In the same sample, other DNA sequences code for this CDR3. This sequence joins TRBV20-1 and TRBJ1-2; D unresolved. Germline V lookup: CDR1 DFQATT, CDR2 SNEGSKA (reference sequence). The V end lost 2 bases, the J end lost 6 bases, and 7 bases lay between the germline ends. The CDR3 contains 11 residues. CDR3 residues: CSARRSDGYTF. The CDR3 DNA reads TGCAGTGCTAGACGAAGTGATGGCTACACCTTC.

This clone was seen only a few times. This chain uses TRBV10-1 with TRBJ2-7; 9 bases map to TRBD2. With V trimmed by 4 bases and J by 2 bases, 9 bases remained unmatched. CDR1 is WNHNN, CDR2 SYGVQD, per germline (reference sequence). The CDR3 totals 16 residues. The CDR3 DNA is TGCGCCAGCAGTGGACTAGCGGACCTTAGAACCTACGAGCAGTACTTC. The encoded protein is CASSGLADLRTYEQYF.

This chain uses TRBV7-2 with TRBJ2-3; tentatively, D is TRBD2 (6 bases). Between the trimmed V and J ends, which lost 3 bases and 6 bases, there was a span of 16 bases. Germline V gene lookup returns CDR1 SGHTA and CDR2 FQGNSA. The CDR3 is 15 residues long. Here the CDR3 DNA reads TGTGCCAGCAGCTTCCAGGGCAAGCTAGCGGATACGCAGTATTTT. Translation gives CASSFQGKLADTQYF.

The chain employs TRBV5-1 and TRBJ1-6; D gene ambiguous. V lost 4 bases and J lost 3, with 14 bases in between. The CDR3 totals 16 residues. Germline lookup yields CDR1 SGHRS and CDR2 YFSETQ. CDR3 amino acids: CASSPGVPRYNSPLHF. In nucleotides, the CDR3 is TGCGCCAGCAGCCCTGGGGTACCGCGCTATAATTCACCCCTCCACTTT. The variable domain in full, with the rest retrieved from reference TRBV5-1 and TRBJ1-6, is KAGVTQTPRYLIKTRGQQVTLSCSPISGHRSVSWYQQTPGQGLQFLFEYFSETQRNKGNFPGRFSGRQFSNSRSEMNVSTLELGDSALYLCASSPGVPRYNSPLHFGNGTRLTVT.

This clone appeared a single time. V is TRBV6-5 and J is TRBJ1-2; tentatively, D is TRBD1 (6 bases). The V end was cut by 7 bases, the J end by 3 bases, with 15 bases between. The length of the CDR3 is 14 residues. Germline CDR1 reads MNHEY; CDR2 reads SVGAGI. CDR3 DNA sequence: TGTGCCAGCAAAGAGGGGGATGGCTACTATGGCTACACCTTC. Translating it yields CASKEGDGYYGYTF.

The rearrangement joins TRBV16 to TRBJ1-6; D gene ambiguous. With 0 bases removed from V and 7 bases from J, the gap between germline ends came to 10 bases. The germline V gene encodes CDR1 KGHSY and CDR2 FQNENV. The CDR3 totals 15 residues. The CDR3 is CASSQSSVVNSPLHF. CDR3 DNA: TGTGCCAGCAGCCAATCTTCCGTCGTGAATTCACCCCTCCACTTT.

The rearrangement links TRBV30 to TRBJ2-1, with TRBD2 as a possible D gene (7 bases). The CDR3 is 17 residues long. Germline V CDR1 and CDR2: GTSNPN, SVGIG (reference sequence). V dropped 5 bases and J dropped 8 bases, with 28 bases sitting between them. The CDR3 sequence: CAWGLHPSWGGRDEQFF. The CDR3, as DNA: TGTGCCTGGGGCCTTCACCCCTCCTGGGGGGGCCGGGATGAGCAGTTCTTC. The full variable domain, in which reference TRBV30 and TRBJ2-1 provide the parts outside the CDR3, is SQTIHQWPATLVQPVGSPLSLECTVEGTSNPNLYWYRQAAGRGLQLLFYSVGIGQISSEVPQNLSASRPQDRQFILSSKKLLLSDSGFYLCAWGLHPSWGGRDEQFFGPGTRLTVL.

This chain's CDR3 is CATRIGASTDTQYF. In DNA, the CDR3 is TGTGCCACCCGTATCGGGGCGAGCACAGATACGCAGTATTTT. The rearrangement joins TRBV2 to TRBJ2-3, with D tentatively TRBD1 or TRBD2 (5 bases each). This CDR3 region has 14 residues. Germline values: CDR1 SNHLY, CDR2 FYNNEI. With 10 bases removed from V and 0 bases from J, the gap between germline ends came to 14 bases.

In its sample, this clone was seen a few times. The chain carries TRBV5-8 and TRBJ2-7; no clear D. Trimming stripped 5 bases from V and 6 bases from J, with 15 bases between. The CDR3 runs to 13 residues. Germline CDR1 SGHTS, CDR2 YDEGEE. DNA of the CDR3: TGTGCCAGCAGGCGGACCGCAGCTCGCGAGCAGTACTTC. This codes for CASRRTAAREQYF.

The chain is built from TRBV15 and TRBJ2-1; D is undetermined. Per the germline V gene, CDR1 is LNHNV and CDR2 is YYDKDF (reference sequence). The CDR3 totals 15 residues. V gave up 0 bases and J gave up 0 bases, with 6 bases separating them. The CDR3 region has the DNA TGTGCCACCAGCAGAGACAGTAGCTCCTACAATGAGCAGTTCTTC. Translated, it gives CATSRDSSSYNEQFF.

This chain joins TRBV7-9 and TRBJ1-5; 8 bases match TRBD1. In germline, CDR1 is SEHNR, CDR2 FQNEAQ (reference sequence). Trimming took 5 bases from V and 3 from J; bases not matched to a gene: 9. The CDR3 runs to 16 residues. The CDR3 sequence: CASSDGTGSVNQPQHF. The DNA of the CDR3 is TGTGCCAGCAGCGACGGGACAGGTAGCGTCAATCAGCCCCAGCATTTT.

To note about this clone: Other DNA variants within this sample encode the same CDR3. The chain employs TRBV6-1 and TRBJ1-2, with D possibly being TRBD1 (5 bases). CDR1 is MNHNS, CDR2 SASEGT, per germline. V lost 4 bases and J lost 7, with 7 bases in between. CDR3 size: 11 residues. The CDR3 DNA sequence: TGTGCCAGCAGTGTCCAGGGTGGCTACACCTTC. It translates to CASSVQGGYTF.

The chain couples TRBV5-1 to TRBJ2-2; 7 positions match TRBD1. V lost 4 bases, J lost 0 bases, and 3 bases stayed unmatched. The CDR3 is 15 residues long. CDR1 and CDR2 from the germline V gene are SGHRS and YFSETQ. This chain's CDR3 is CASSTGESNTGELFF. CDR3 sequence (DNA): TGCGCCAGCAGCACAGGGGAATCGAACACCGGGGAGCTGTTTTTT.